The rows below give T cell receptor beta chains drawn from one sample of a study of long-term antiretroviral therapy in people with HIV. The repertoire was sequenced with immunoSEQ multiplex PCR; TCRdb's copy has only in-frame clones and lacks some. The sample contains 25,000 to 35,000 clones, 75% to 90% of which appear only once. The starting material was unsorted PBMCs, obtained 3.2 years before starting antiretroviral therapy. These receptors were taken from a man aged 45 to 65 with HIV. Each CDR3 is given with its conserved first and last residue. Each record gives: D gene, V gene, clone size, J gene, CDR3 DNA, CDR3 protein. A D gene is named only where the DNA matches it firmly. Expanded clones get a size class; other rows say once, few or many, or leave the size out.

-	TRBV5-1	-	TRBJ1-5	TGCGCCAGCAGCCCAGACGGTGATAACAATCAGCCCCAGCATTTT	CASSPDGDNNQPQHF
-	TRBV5-1	-	TRBJ2-3	TGCGCCAGCAGCTTGGCCGACTACACAGATACGCAGTATTTT	CASSLADYTDTQYF
-	TRBV7-3	-	TRBJ2-3	TGTGCCAGCAGCCCGGGGACAGATACGCAGTATTTT	CASSPGTDTQYF
-	TRBV6-6	-	TRBJ1-2	TGTGCCAGCAGTGGGGCGGCCAGCTACTATGGCTACACCTTC	CASSGAASYYGYTF
-	TRBV18	-	TRBJ1-4	TGTGCCAGCTCATCGGGGGCTCTCTTTGGGACTGAAAAACTGTTTTTT	CASSSGALFGTEKLFF
-	TRBV5-1	-	TRBJ2-7	TGCGCCAGCAGCAATCAGGGCGAGCAGTACTTC	CASSNQGEQYF
TRBD1	TRBV5-1	once	TRBJ2-7	TGCGCCAGCAGCCGGACAGGGGACGACTACGAGCAGTACTTC	CASSRTGDDYEQYF
TRBD2	TRBV6-1	-	TRBJ2-1	TGTGCCAGCAGTGTGGCGGGGGGGCAAGTTGAGCAGTTCTTC	CASSVAGGQVEQFF
-	TRBV28	-	TRBJ1-4	TGTGCCAGCAGTTTAGGGGGGAACACTAATGAAAAACTGTTTTTT	CASSLGGNTNEKLFF
TRBD1	TRBV27	-	TRBJ1-5	TGTGCCAGCAGAGCCGGGACAGGGGTCAATCAGCCCCAGCATTTT	CASRAGTGVNQPQHF
-	TRBV18	-	TRBJ1-1	TGTGCCAGCTCACGCAACGGAGGAACTGAAGCTTTCTTT	CASSRNGGTEAFF
-	TRBV5-1	-	TRBJ2-3	TGCGCCAGCAGCTTGGAACCCCTCCGGGATACGCAGTATTTT	CASSLEPLRDTQYF
-	TRBV7-2	-	TRBJ2-5	TGTGCCAGCAGCTTAATCTTCCAAGAGACCCAGTACTTC	CASSLIFQETQYF
TRBD1	TRBV19	-	TRBJ1-2	TGTGCCAGTAGTATCAGACAGGGGGAGGATGGCTACACCTTC	CASSIRQGEDGYTF
-	TRBV11-1	-	TRBJ2-7	TGTGCCAGCAGCTTTCTGACCTCAGGGGAGCAGTACTTC	CASSFLTSGEQYF
TRBD1	TRBV7-3	-	TRBJ1-2	TGTGCCAGCAGCTTAAATGGGGACAGGGGTAACGGCTACACCTTC	CASSLNGDRGNGYTF
-	TRBV29-1	-	TRBJ2-5	TGCAGCGTTGAAGACTGGAAAGAGACCCAGTACTTC	CSVEDWKETQYF
-	TRBV30	-	TRBJ1-5	TGTGCCTGGAGTAATGTCCGGCGACCGGGACGGAATAGCAATCAGCCCCAGCATTTT	CAWSNVRRPGRNSNQPQHF
TRBD1	TRBV5-1	-	TRBJ1-2	TGCGCCAGCAGCCTGTTTGGCGGGACAGGGTCGAGTGGCTACACCTTC	CASSLFGGTGSSGYTF
-	TRBV11-2	-	TRBJ2-3	TGTGCCAGCAGCGGTCAAGATACGCAGTATTTT	CASSGQDTQYF
-	TRBV7-9	-	TRBJ1-2	TGTGCCAGCAGCTTAGCAAATGGACAGAGTTTATATGGCTACACCTTC	CASSLANGQSLYGYTF
-	TRBV27	few	TRBJ2-5	TGTGCCAGCATGGTCGGGGGTTCACCGGGAGCCCAGTACTTC	CASMVGGSPGAQYF
-	TRBV7-9	hyperexpanded	TRBJ1-2	TGTGCCAGCAGGGGCAGGGGAGACTATGGCTACACCTTC	CASRGRGDYGYTF
-	TRBV5-1	-	TRBJ1-2	TGCGCCAGCAGCTTGGATCAGGGGCAGGGTGGCTACACCTTC	CASSLDQGQGGYTF
-	TRBV29-1	-	TRBJ2-4	TGCAGCGTGAGCCTGGGGGGAACAGCCAAAAACATTCAGTACTTC	CSVSLGGTAKNIQYF
TRBD2	TRBV6-6	-	TRBJ2-3	TGTGCCAGCAGTTACGTTGCGGGAGCGGGGGGTGATACGCAGTATTTT	CASSYVAGAGGDTQYF
-	TRBV13	-	TRBJ2-2	TGTGCCTCGCGTCACGGGCTACTCGGGGAGCTGTTTTTT	CASRHGLLGELFF
-	TRBV5-4	once	TRBJ2-3	TGTGCCAGCAGATCGGGTTTAGGCACAGATACGCAGTATTTT	CASRSGLGTDTQYF
-	TRBV6-1	-	TRBJ1-1	TGTGCCACGGGAACGTTCATGAACACTGAAGCTTTCTTT	CATGTFMNTEAFF
-	TRBV7-8	few	TRBJ1-1	TGTGCCAGCAGCTCCCGGGAACAGAGCACTGAAGCTTTCTTT	CASSSREQSTEAFF
TRBD1	TRBV29-1	-	TRBJ1-1	TGCAGCGTTGACCCTCGGACAGGGAATAGAGCGACCACTGAAGCTTTCTTT	CSVDPRTGNRATTEAFF
TRBD2	TRBV2	-	TRBJ2-7	TGTGCCAGCGACCCAACTAGCGAGGCCTACGAGCAGTACTTC	CASDPTSEAYEQYF
-	TRBV2	-	TRBJ2-5	TGTGCCAGCAGTTACGGACTAGGGGGCTACCAAGAGACCCAGTACTTC	CASSYGLGGYQETQYF
-	TRBV7-9	few	TRBJ2-7	TGTGCCAGCACCTCGTTCCAGGCTCTGTGGGAGCAGTACTTC	CASTSFQALWEQYF
-	TRBV5-1	-	TRBJ2-3	TGCGCCAGCAGCCCACAGGGATCAGATACGCAGTATTTT	CASSPQGSDTQYF
-	TRBV6-6	-	TRBJ2-7	TGTGCCAGCAGGGGTAGCGGTCCCCACGAGCAGTACTTC	CASRGSGPHEQYF
-	TRBV5-1	-	TRBJ1-4	TGCGCCAGCAGCTTGTCGGGTGGGGGGGTAAATGAAAAACTGTTTTTT	CASSLSGGGVNEKLFF
-	TRBV15	-	TRBJ1-2	TGTGCCACCAGGGAGAGAAACGAGGGTGTGACTGGCTACACCTTC	CATRERNEGVTGYTF
TRBD2	TRBV6-1	-	TRBJ2-7	TGTGCCAGCAGTGAAGTACCGGGACTAGCGGCCGAGCAGTACTTC	CASSEVPGLAAEQYF
TRBD1	TRBV6-1	-	TRBJ1-5	TGTGCCAGCAGTCACCGGACAGGGGGCAATCAGCCCCAGCATTTT	CASSHRTGGNQPQHF
-	TRBV6-6	once	TRBJ1-2	TGTGCCAGCAGCCAGGGTACTGGCTACACCTTC	CASSQGTGYTF
TRBD2	TRBV5-1	-	TRBJ2-1	TGCGCCAGCCTATTCTCCCCCGGGACTAGATACAATGAGCAGTTCTTC	CASLFSPGTRYNEQFF
-	TRBV21-1	-	TRBJ2-7	TGTGCCAGCAGCAAATCTACAGGGAGTCGGCACGAGCAGTACTTC	CASSKSTGSRHEQYF
TRBD1	TRBV11-2	-	TRBJ1-2	TGTGCCAGCAGCTTAGCCGGGACAGGGGGATATGGCTACACCTTC	CASSLAGTGGYGYTF
-	TRBV5-5	-	TRBJ2-4	TGTGCCAGCAATATTTTTGGACAGAATGATCAGTACTTC	CASNIFGQNDQYF
-	TRBV18	-	TRBJ2-7	TGTGCCAGCTCACCACGGACCAGGGGATACGAGCAGTACTTC	CASSPRTRGYEQYF